The clone carrying this TCR beta chain has a single count. The CDR3 is made up of 15 amino acids. Per the germline V gene, CDR1 is SGHRS and CDR2 is YFSETQ. Unmatched junction bases numbered 6, after V lost 4 bases and J lost 1 base. This entry belongs to a study of technical replicates of blood from several donors. The data were produced by immunoSEQ multiplex PCR, yet TCRdb's version contains in-frame clones alone and is incomplete. Here the sample spans fewer than 95,000 clones, over 75% being singletons. The chain is built from TRBV5-1 and TRBJ2-3; TRBD1 aligns across 7 bases. The sequence was obtained from a human donor in good health. The sequenced sample consisted of T cells isolated from PBMCs. The CDR3 bases are TGCGCCAGCAGCGAGCTCGGGACAGGCACAGATACGCAGTATTTT. Translation: CASSELGTGTDTQYF.